The entry that follows covers one T cell receptor beta chain sequence. Its specificity is not known. The material for each subset, its genomic DNA, was split evenly across several immunoSEQ plates. Sequenced by immunoSEQ multiplex PCR; TCRdb stores in-frame clones only, minus some. Of about 560,000 clones listed, 70% to 80% are singletons. The sample originates from a study of shared clonotypes between healthy human individuals. As for the study in general: Sampling drew on donors who were a couple of women and three men aged 18 to 49.

The CDR3 extends over 18 amino acids. CDR1 and CDR2 (germline): SGHNT, YYREEE (reference sequence). Losses at the gene ends were 0 bases for V and 3 bases for J; bases not matched to a gene: 9. Study-wide results and limits: Sequencing depth was expected to influence donor clonotype sharing. Only blood was sampled, and tissue TCR repertoires likely differ from blood ones.

The chain is built from TRBV5-4 and TRBJ2-3, with TRBD2 identical over 11 bases. This sequence originates from a woman between 35 and 50 years old in good health. Some clones in this sample may be carry-over from other donors' samples. Sequenced: PBMCs. For the CDR3, the DNA is TGTGCCAGCAGCTTGGCTCTTAGCGGGAGGGCCGGAACAGATACGCAGTATTTT. Translated: CASSLALSGRAGTDTQYF. Filled out from reference TRBV5-4 and TRBJ2-3, the complete variable domain reads ETGVTQSPTHLIKTRGQQVTLRCSSQSGHNTVSWYQQALGQGPQFIFQYYREEENGRGNFPPRFSGLQFPNYSSELNVNALELDDSALYLCASSLALSGRAGTDTQYFGPGTRLTVL.